These T cell receptor beta chains were read from a single sample in a study of T cell repertoires in ileal Crohn's disease. This table comes from immunoSEQ multiplex PCR, and its TCRdb copy is limited to in-frame clones, with some not included. The sample includes around 6,000 clones, 82% seen only once; the top ten take around 14%. Sequencing was done on a sample of ileal tissue. The receptors here all came from an adult with Crohn's disease. CDR3s include the opening cysteine and the closing phenylalanine or tryptophan. The D gene is left open where the match is weak. Only part of the rows carry a size: once, few, many, or a class if the clone is expanded.

abundance,d_gene,j_gene,v_gene,CDR3nt,CDR3aa
few,.,TRBJ1-2,TRBV7-9,TGTGCCAGCAGCTATGATGGTAGCGGCTACACCTTC,CASSYDGSGYTF
few,TRBD1,TRBJ1-3,TRBV9,TGTGCCAGCAGCGTTGACAGGGTCGGTTCTGGAAACACCATATATTTT,CASSVDRVGSGNTIYF
few,TRBD2,TRBJ2-3,TRBV28,TGTGCCAGCAGGGATCTAGCGGGAGGGTGGTTAGATACGCAGTATTTT,CASRDLAGGWLDTQYF
.,.,TRBJ1-4,TRBV28,TGTGCCAGCAGTCCCAGGGTGGGGAATGAAAAACTGTTTTTT,CASSPRVGNEKLFF
once,.,TRBJ1-5,TRBV7-2,TGTGCCAGCAGCGAGAGACAGGGCAATCAGCCCCAGCATTTT,CASSERQGNQPQHF
few,.,TRBJ1-2,TRBV7-2,TGTGCCAGCAGCCCTGGACGGACTCCCTATGGCTACACCTTC,CASSPGRTPYGYTF
.,TRBD1,TRBJ1-2,TRBV5-4,TGTGCCAGCAGCTCAATGACAGGGGGCTCCCGAAATGGCTACACCTTC,CASSSMTGGSRNGYTF
.,.,TRBJ1-2,TRBV6-5,TGTGCCAGCAGTCCACTGGGAGGGAACTATGGCTACACCTTC,CASSPLGGNYGYTF
.,.,TRBJ1-5,TRBV18,TGTGCCAGCTCACCTAATAGCAATCAGCCCCAGCATTTT,CASSPNSNQPQHF
.,.,TRBJ1-5,TRBV18,TGTGCCAGCTCGGTGATGGAGAGCAATCAGCCCCAGCATTTT,CASSVMESNQPQHF
.,.,TRBJ1-5,TRBV4-1,TGCGCCAGCAGCCCCGAGGCGGGCTGGGGCAATCAGCCCCAGCATTTT,CASSPEAGWGNQPQHF
.,TRBD2,TRBJ2-1,TRBV28,TGTGCCGGCGGGGCGGGGGGCAGAGAGCAGTTCTTC,CAGGAGGREQFF
.,TRBD1,TRBJ1-1,TRBV10-2,TGCGCCAGCAGGGGGACAGGGGAGAACACTGAAGCTTTCTTT,CASRGTGENTEAFF
.,TRBD2,TRBJ2-1,TRBV2,TGTGCCAGCAGCGACGGACTAGCGCCTGGATCGCGGCTGTTCTTC,CASSDGLAPGSRLFF
.,TRBD1,TRBJ1-4,TRBV5-6,TGTGCCAGCAGCTACGGGACAGTCGAAAAACTGTTTTTT,CASSYGTVEKLFF
once,.,TRBJ2-1,TRBV7-9,TGTGCCAGCAGCTCAACGGGGGGCAGCAATGAGCAGTTCTTC,CASSSTGGSNEQFF
.,.,TRBJ2-7,TRBV10-3,TGTGCCATCAGTCCGGGGGGGACAGTCGAGCAGTACTTC,CAISPGGTVEQYF
.,.,TRBJ1-2,TRBV5-1,TGCGCCAGCAGCTTGGATCAGGTTACCTATGGCTACACCTTC,CASSLDQVTYGYTF
.,.,TRBJ1-3,TRBV19,TGTGCCAGCCTGGACAGATCAACTGGAAACACCATATATTTT,CASLDRSTGNTIYF
.,TRBD2,TRBJ2-7,TRBV9,TGTGCCAGCAGCGTAGTGGCGGGAGGGCCGGGCGAGCAGTACTTC,CASSVVAGGPGEQYF
.,.,TRBJ2-7,TRBV30,TGTGCCTGGACGCGGGACAGCATGTCGGGCGAGCAGTACTTC,CAWTRDSMSGEQYF
.,.,TRBJ2-5,TRBV29-1,TGCAGCGTTGCATCGCCAGCGACTTCCCAAGAGACCCAGTACTTC,CSVASPATSQETQYF
.,TRBD1,TRBJ1-2,TRBV2,TGTGCCAGCAGTGAAGCGTTCGGGACAGTCAACTATGGCTACACCTTC,CASSEAFGTVNYGYTF
few,.,TRBJ1-1,TRBV30,TGTGCCTGGGCAGGGGTTTCCTTGAACACTGAAGCTTTCTTT,CAWAGVSLNTEAFF
.,.,TRBJ1-5,TRBV18,TGTGCCAGCTCACGAGACAAACATAGCAATCAGCCCCAGCATTTT,CASSRDKHSNQPQHF
.,.,TRBJ2-1,TRBV13,TGTGCCAGCAGGACAGGACGTAGCTCCTACAATGAGCAGTTCTTC,CASRTGRSSYNEQFF
.,TRBD1,TRBJ1-4,TRBV5-1,TGCGCCAGCAGCCCGGACAGGTTTAATGAAAAACTGTTTTTT,CASSPDRFNEKLFF
few,TRBD1,TRBJ1-2,TRBV27,TGTGCCAGCAGTCAGACAGGGGGCCTTGGCTACACCTTC,CASSQTGGLGYTF
.,TRBD2,TRBJ2-3,TRBV7-3,TGTGCCAGCAGCTTATTAGCGGGAGGGACAGATACGCAGTATTTT,CASSLLAGGTDTQYF
.,TRBD1,TRBJ1-2,TRBV29-1,TGCAGCGTTACCGGGACAGGGGGCTCTGGCTACACCTTC,CSVTGTGGSGYTF
.,.,TRBJ1-2,TRBV10-3,TGTGCCATCAGTGAACTAGCAGGACCGAGCTATGGCTACACCTTC,CAISELAGPSYGYTF
few,.,TRBJ2-1,TRBV15,TGTGCCACCAGCAGGGAGGTTCACTCCTACAATGAGCAGTTCTTC,CATSREVHSYNEQFF
.,TRBD1,TRBJ2-7,TRBV6-1,TGTGCCAGCAGTTGGGACAGGGGGTACGAGCAGTACTTC,CASSWDRGYEQYF
.,TRBD1,TRBJ2-3,TRBV2,TGTGCCAGCAGTCCCGGGACAGGGGGCACAGATACGCAGTATTTT,CASSPGTGGTDTQYF
.,TRBD1,TRBJ2-7,TRBV6-5,TGTGCCAGCAGTTACAAACCGGGACAGGGGGTCTACGAGCAGTACTTC,CASSYKPGQGVYEQYF
.,.,TRBJ2-1,TRBV15,TGTGCCACCAGCAGAGGTATCGGCGGGGCTAACAATGAGCAGTTCTTC,CATSRGIGGANNEQFF
.,.,TRBJ2-7,TRBV6-5,TGTGCCAGCAAGGTGGCCACAGGGCCGGCCTACGAGCAGTACTTC,CASKVATGPAYEQYF
.,TRBD2,TRBJ2-5,TRBV11-3,TGTGCCAGCAGCTTAGCGGGGGGGCCGGGTGAGACCCAGTACTTC,CASSLAGGPGETQYF
few,TRBD2,TRBJ2-7,TRBV7-2,TGTGCCAGCAGCTTAGGGGCTAGCGGGGGGACTCCCTACGAGCAGTACTTC,CASSLGASGGTPYEQYF
.,.,TRBJ1-5,TRBV28,TGTGCCAGCAGTCTCCCCACTGGGCCCCAGCATTTT,CASSLPTGPQHF
.,.,TRBJ1-5,TRBV19,TGTGCCAGTAGGGGGAGGGTTTGGGGCAATCAGCCCCAGCATTTT,CASRGRVWGNQPQHF
once,TRBD1,TRBJ2-7,TRBV9,TGTGCCAGCAGCTCTCAGGGGGCCTACGAGCAGTACTTC,CASSSQGAYEQYF
.,.,TRBJ1-5,TRBV30,TGTGCCTGGAGTACCAAAGGGGTTCAGCCCCAGCATTTT,CAWSTKGVQPQHF
.,TRBD1,TRBJ2-7,TRBV7-2,TGTGCCAGCAGCCGAACAGGGGGCGGGAGTAACGAGCAGTACTTC,CASSRTGGGSNEQYF
.,TRBD1,TRBJ2-7,TRBV6-5,TGTGCCAGCAGCTGGACAGGCAGGTACGAGCAGTACTTC,CASSWTGRYEQYF
.,TRBD1,TRBJ1-5,TRBV6-1,TGTGCCAGCAGTGCACCCCCGGGACAGGGCTACAATCAGCCCCAGCATTTT,CASSAPPGQGYNQPQHF
.,TRBD2,TRBJ2-7,TRBV5-6,TGTGCCAGCAGCCCGGGACTAGCAGAGTACGAGCAGTACTTC,CASSPGLAEYEQYF